A single TCR beta chain is shown here with its context. Germline V CDR1 and CDR2: SGHDN, FVKESK. Trimming stripped 4 bases from V and 5 bases from J, with 12 bases between. This CDR3 region has 14 residues. Survey-level TCR beta sequencing used the immunoSEQ assay. Using immunoSEQ multiplex PCR, the repertoire was profiled, and TCRdb retains in-frame clones only, with some absent. Here the sample spans about 68,000 clones, 90% to 95% being singletons. The TCR originated in a man between 40 and 49 years old with rheumatoid arthritis. The genes are TRBV14 and TRBJ2-1, with no clear D. The specimen sequenced was PBMCs. The CDR3 spells CASSPLVVDNEQFF. The DNA for the CDR3 is TGTGCCAGCAGCCCCCTTGTAGTCGACAATGAGCAGTTCTTC.